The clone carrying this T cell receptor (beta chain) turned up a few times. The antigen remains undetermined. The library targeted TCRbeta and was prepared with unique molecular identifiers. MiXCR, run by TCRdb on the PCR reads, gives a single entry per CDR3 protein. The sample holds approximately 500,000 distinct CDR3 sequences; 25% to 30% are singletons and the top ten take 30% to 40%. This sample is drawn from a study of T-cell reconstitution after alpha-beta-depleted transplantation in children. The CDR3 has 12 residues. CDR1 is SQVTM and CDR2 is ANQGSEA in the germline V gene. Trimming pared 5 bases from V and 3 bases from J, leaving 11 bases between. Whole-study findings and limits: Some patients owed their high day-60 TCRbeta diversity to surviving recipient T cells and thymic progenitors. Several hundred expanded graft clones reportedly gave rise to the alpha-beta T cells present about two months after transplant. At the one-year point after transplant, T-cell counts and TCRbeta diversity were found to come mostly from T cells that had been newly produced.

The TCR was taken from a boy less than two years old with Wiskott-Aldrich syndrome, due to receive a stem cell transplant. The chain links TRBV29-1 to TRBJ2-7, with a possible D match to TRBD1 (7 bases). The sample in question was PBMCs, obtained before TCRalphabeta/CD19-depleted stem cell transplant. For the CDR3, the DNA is TGCAGCGTTAGCAGGGGGGTCTACGAGCAGTACTTC. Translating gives CSVSRGVYEQYF.